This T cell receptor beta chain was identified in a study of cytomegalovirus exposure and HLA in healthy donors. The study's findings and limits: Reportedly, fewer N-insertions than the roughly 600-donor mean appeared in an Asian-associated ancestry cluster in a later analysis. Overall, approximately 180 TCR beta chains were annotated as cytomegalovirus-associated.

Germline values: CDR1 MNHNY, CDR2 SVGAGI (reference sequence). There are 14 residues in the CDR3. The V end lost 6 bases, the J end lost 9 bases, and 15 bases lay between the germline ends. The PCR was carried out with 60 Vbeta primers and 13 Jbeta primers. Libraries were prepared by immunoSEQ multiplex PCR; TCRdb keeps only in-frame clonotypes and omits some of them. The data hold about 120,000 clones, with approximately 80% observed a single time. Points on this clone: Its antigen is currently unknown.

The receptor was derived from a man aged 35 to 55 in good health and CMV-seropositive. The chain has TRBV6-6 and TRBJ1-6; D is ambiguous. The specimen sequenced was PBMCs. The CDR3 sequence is CASRPYQTGSPLHF. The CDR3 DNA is TGTGCCAGCAGGCCCTACCAGACGGGTTCACCCCTCCACTTT.